This T cell receptor (beta chain) was profiled in a study of T-cell memory formation after mild COVID-19. The overall study: Largely donor-specific TCR clusters were found.

V gave up 8 bases and J gave up 5 bases, with 15 bases separating them. Germline assignment: CDR1 SQVTM and CDR2 ANQGSEA. The length of the CDR3 is 12 residues. With respect to this clonotype: Its cognate antigen is unknown.

Study findings and constraints: Prior to infection, memory already included some responding clones, suggesting cross-reactive memory joined.

TCR alpha and TCR beta cDNA libraries carrying sample barcodes and UMIs came from 5'RACE with constant-segment primers. TCRdb processed the 5' RACE reads anew with MiXCR; each CDR3 protein has one entry. The sample carries some 45,000 distinct CDR3 sequences, 25% to 35% recorded once. The material sequenced was PBMCs or a T cell subset sorted from them (not recorded which). The rearrangement links TRBV29-1 to TRBJ2-5; D is tentatively TRBD1 or TRBD2 (5 bases each). This receptor was obtained from a man younger than 35 who had mild COVID-19 (a few samples of this study predate the infection). Cell type and time point are not known. CDR3 bases: TGCAGCATGGGACGTATGGGGGAGACCCAGTACTTC. Translation gives CSMGRMGETQYF.